This T cell receptor beta chain originates from a study of CD8 T cells in Susac syndrome. As concerns this clonotype: Its antigen is unknown.

General observations from the study: Individuals included in the TCR sequencing and HLA analysis were acknowledged by the study to be relatively few in number.

A quantity of 0.5 to 1 ug RNA underwent reverse transcription using random hexamers. One entry per CDR3 protein results from TCRdb running MiXCR on the immunoSEQ multiplex PCR reads. The repertoire has about 89,000 distinct CDR3 sequences, 85% to 95% of them found once; the top ten carry less than 0.35%. CDR1 SNHLY and CDR2 FYNNEI come from the germline V gene. Trimming cost V 8 bases and J 3 bases; bases outside gene matches: 3. The CDR3 loop spans 13 amino acids. It was healthy donors who served as the controls, matched for age and sex. Sequencing was done on a sample of CD8+ T cells from PBMCs. V usage is TRBV2 and J usage is TRBJ1-5, with TRBD1 matching over 8 bases. The receptor's source is a human donor in good health. In DNA, the CDR3 is TGTGCCAGCTTGGGACAGGACAATCAGCCCCAGCATTTT. Translated, it gives CASLGQDNQPQHF.